This TCR beta chain was captured by sequencing in a study of T cell changes during pregnancy in multiple sclerosis. Produced via immunoSEQ multiplex PCR; TCRdb's table is partial and in-frame only. In the table there are fewer than 140,000 clones, roughly nine tenths of which are singletons. This clone has just one count. Germline CDR1 SEHNR, CDR2 FQNEAQ (reference sequence). The CDR3 sequence is 16 residues long. V lost 5 bases and J 3 bases, leaving 20 bases between the germline ends. This chain uses TRBV7-9 with TRBJ2-7, with a tentative D call TRBD2 (5 bases). Sequences were derived from peripheral blood, sampled before pregnancy. This receptor was identified in a female donor with multiple sclerosis, enrolled in a pregnancy study. CDR3 DNA sequence: TGTGCCAGCAGCCCCTGGAGAGGAGGCCACGACTACGAGCAGTACTTC. This encodes CASSPWRGGHDYEQYF.